This TCR beta chain was recovered during a study of naive and memory T cell subsets. This CDR3 spans 13 amino acids. Germline CDR1 is GTSNPN and CDR2 is SVGIG (reference sequence). Trimming left V 0 bases short and J 2 bases short, with 7 bases between. Four subsets defined by CD45RA and CD27 were sorted after CD3, CD4, CD8 and live/dead staining. An equimolar mix of two oligonucleotides served as the beta constant-region primer for TRBC1 and TRBC2. TCRdb reprocessed the UMI-ligation and nested PCR reads with MiXCR, giving one entry per CDR3 protein. The repertoire holds 140,000 to 150,000 distinct CDR3 sequences, with over 15% as singletons. This clonotype was detected only a few times.

The TCR sequence derives from a human donor in good health. The sample comprised naive CD4+ T cells from blood. This rearrangement joins TRBV30 to TRBJ2-5, with D possibly being TRBD2 (5 bases). CDR3 residues: CAWSVRTQETQYF. The CDR3 nucleotides read TGTGCCTGGAGTGTGCGGACTCAAGAGACCCAGTACTTC.